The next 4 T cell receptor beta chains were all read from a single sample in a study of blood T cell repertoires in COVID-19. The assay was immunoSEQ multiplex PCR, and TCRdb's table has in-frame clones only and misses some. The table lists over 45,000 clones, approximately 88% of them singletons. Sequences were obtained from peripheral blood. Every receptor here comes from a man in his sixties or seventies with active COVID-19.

The CDR3 here is CASSQAIGQGNYNEQFF. CDR3 DNA sequence: TGCGCCAGCAGCCAAGCCATCGGACAGGGGAACTACAATGAGCAGTTCTTC. The chain carries TRBV4-3 and TRBJ2-1, with 9 bases aligning to TRBD1. CDR3 length: 17 amino acids. Germline V gene data show CDR1 as LGHNA and CDR2 as YSLEER. With 1 base clipped from V and 3 bases from J, the junction kept 7 bases outside the gene matches.

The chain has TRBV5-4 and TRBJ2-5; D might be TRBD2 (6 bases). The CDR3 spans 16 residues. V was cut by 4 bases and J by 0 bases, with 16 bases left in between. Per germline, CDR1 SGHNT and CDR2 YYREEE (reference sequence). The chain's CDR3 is CASSPGGEGYQETQYF. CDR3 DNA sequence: TGTGCCAGCAGCCCCGGGGGAGAGGGGTACCAAGAGACCCAGTACTTC. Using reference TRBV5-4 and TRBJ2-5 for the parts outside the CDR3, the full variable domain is ETGVTQSPTHLIKTRGQQVTLRCSSQSGHNTVSWYQQALGQGPQFIFQYYREEENGRGNFPPRFSGLQFPNYSSELNVNALELDDSALYLCASSPGGEGYQETQYFGPGTRLLVL.

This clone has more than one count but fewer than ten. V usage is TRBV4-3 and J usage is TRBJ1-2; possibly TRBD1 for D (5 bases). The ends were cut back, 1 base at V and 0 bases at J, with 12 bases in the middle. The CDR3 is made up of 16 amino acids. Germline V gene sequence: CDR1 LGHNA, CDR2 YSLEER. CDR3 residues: CASSQVGTGSNYGYTF. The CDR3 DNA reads TGCGCCAGCAGCCAAGTAGGTACAGGCTCTAACTATGGCTACACCTTC.

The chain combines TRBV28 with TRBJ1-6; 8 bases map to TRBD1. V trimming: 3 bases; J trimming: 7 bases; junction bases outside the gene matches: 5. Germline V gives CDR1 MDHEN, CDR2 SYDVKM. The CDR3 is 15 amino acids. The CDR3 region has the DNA TGTGCCAGCAGTTTTTCGGACAGGGACAATTCACCCCTCCACTTT. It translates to CASSFSDRDNSPLHF.